These T cell receptor beta chains were read from a single sample in a study of T cell changes during pregnancy in multiple sclerosis. Profiled with immunoSEQ multiplex PCR; TCRdb holds only in-frame clones, not every one. The sample lists under 65,000 clones; 80% to 95% were seen once. The specimen was peripheral blood, collected after pregnancy. The source of these receptors is a female donor in good health, enrolled as a control in a pregnancy study. Each CDR3 is given without its conserved first and last residue. A D gene is named only where the DNA matches it firmly.

d_gene	v_gene	len	CDR3aa
TRBD1	TRBV7-2	16	ASSSIRDRVYGSYEQY
.	TRBV5-5	12	ASSLSQVGTEAF
TRBD2	TRBV18	15	ASSPQAGVTNTGELF
TRBD1	TRBV19	13	ASSIPGQGIYGYT
.	TRBV5-1	12	ASSPDRPVGEQY
.	TRBV19	11	ASSEGPENEQF
TRBD2	TRBV10-3	16	AISESSSGRSSSYEQY
TRBD2	TRBV5-1	11	ASEEGGTDTQY
TRBD2	TRBV7-9	14	ASSPGLAGPTDTQY
.	TRBV14	11	ASSQDVWDSKY
.	TRBV6-5	14	ASSYWGTGRNTEAF
TRBD1	TRBV2	11	ASEGQGLPRQY
TRBD1	TRBV6-4	12	ASSPPGQNSPLH
TRBD1	TRBV6-6	13	ASSNRDRGQNTIY
TRBD1	TRBV16	15	ASSPRDRVLGGTEAF
TRBD1	TRBV18	15	ASSPTPSGQRGETQY
.	TRBV6-5	11	ASSPTANTEAF
.	TRBV5-6	12	ASSFTVMNTEAF